Given below is one T cell receptor beta chain in context. This sample is drawn from a study of blood T cell repertoires in COVID-19. Germline V gives CDR1 LNHDA, CDR2 SQIVND (reference sequence). After removal of 4 bases from V and 4 bases from J, the junction contained 10 bases not matched to a gene. The CDR3 is 16 amino acids. Assay used: immunoSEQ multiplex PCR; TCRdb lists only in-frame clones, some missing. This sample carries approximately 260,000 clones, over 80% of them seen once, and the ten largest clones take 10%. The sequencing sample was made of peripheral blood. The source is a woman between 70 and 85 years old with COVID-19, enrolled during active disease. This sequence joins TRBV19 and TRBJ1-5, with 7 bases lining up with TRBD1. Here the CDR3 reads CASSTRQGYRNQPQHF. The DNA for the CDR3 is TGTGCCAGTAGTACCCGACAGGGCTACCGAAATCAGCCCCAGCATTTT. The full variable domain, with the rest looked up from reference TRBV19 and TRBJ1-5, is DGGITQSPKYLFRKEGQNVTLSCEQNLNHDAMYWYRQDPGQGLRLIYYSQIVNDFQKGDIAEGYSVSREKKESFPLTVTSAQKNPTAFYLCASSTRQGYRNQPQHFGDGTRLSIL.